Listed here is a single T cell receptor beta chain. This CDR3 is built from 15 residues. V lost 7 bases to trimming and J lost 0 bases, with 19 bases between them. Germline V gives CDR1 SQVTM, CDR2 ANQGSEA. Some clones are missing from TCRdb's copy, which holds only in-frame ones; the method was immunoSEQ multiplex PCR. This sample has over 150,000 clones, with roughly 94% found just once. The data derive from a study of control samples from healthy donors and cancer patients. The sequenced sample consisted of PBMCs. The chain employs TRBV29-1 and TRBJ2-7, with a weak D call TRBD1 (6 bases). This sequence was found in a man aged 60-69 years with colorectal cancer. The CDR3 DNA sequence: TGCAGCGGAGGACTTGGGACAAAGAGCTCCTACGAGCAGTACTTC. This sequence encodes CSGGLGTKSSYEQYF.